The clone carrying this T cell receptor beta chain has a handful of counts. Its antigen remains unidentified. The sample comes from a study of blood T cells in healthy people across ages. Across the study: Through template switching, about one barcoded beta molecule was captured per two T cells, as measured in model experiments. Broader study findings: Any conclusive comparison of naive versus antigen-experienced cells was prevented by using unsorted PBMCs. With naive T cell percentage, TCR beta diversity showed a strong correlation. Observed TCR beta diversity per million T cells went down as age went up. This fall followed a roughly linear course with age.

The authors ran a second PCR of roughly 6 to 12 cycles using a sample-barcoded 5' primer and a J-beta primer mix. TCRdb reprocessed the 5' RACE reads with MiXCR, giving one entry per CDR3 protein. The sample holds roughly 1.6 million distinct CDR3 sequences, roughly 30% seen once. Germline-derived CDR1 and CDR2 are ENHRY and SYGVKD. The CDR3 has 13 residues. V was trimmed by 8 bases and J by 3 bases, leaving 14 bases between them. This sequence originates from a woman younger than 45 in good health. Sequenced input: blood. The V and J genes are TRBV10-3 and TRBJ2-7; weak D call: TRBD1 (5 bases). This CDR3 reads CAIAADIGYEQYF. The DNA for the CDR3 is TGTGCCATCGCCGCGGACATCGGCTACGAGCAGTACTTC.